Listed below are T cell receptor beta chains from one sample, sequenced in a study of T cell responses to AZD1222 COVID-19 vaccine. Method: immunoSEQ multiplex PCR; TCRdb's copy keeps in-frame clones and lacks some. The data contain 80,000 to 100,000 clones, about 86% of them seen just once; the ten biggest clones take up about 6%. The sequencing used peripheral blood, collected on day 0 of AZD1222 vaccination. The receptor source for this set is an adult in good health. The CDR3 runs from the conserved cysteine through the conserved F or W. A D gene is named only where the DNA matches it firmly.

CDR3 | V | D | J
CASSLSGTGGSRFYYGYTF | TRBV27 | TRBD1 | TRBJ1-2
CSVEIGDRSPLHF | TRBV29-1 | - | TRBJ1-6
CASSQGSGPYEQYF | TRBV4-3 | - | TRBJ2-7
CASSQSFYGYTF | TRBV12-3/TRBV12-4 | - | TRBJ1-2
CASSQVSGTGWYEQYF | TRBV4-1 | TRBD1 | TRBJ2-7
CASSLRQTNEKLFF | TRBV7-9 | - | TRBJ1-4
CASSISKEFTEAFF | TRBV19 | - | TRBJ1-1
CASSDNRGYSNQPQHF | TRBV25-1 | TRBD1 | TRBJ1-5
CASSPGNSPNTEAFF | TRBV18 | - | TRBJ1-1
CASSSQAGGPHEQYF | TRBV7-2 | TRBD2 | TRBJ2-7
CSVEAGEGEKLFF | TRBV29-1 | - | TRBJ1-4
CSVMDTTNTEAFF | TRBV29-1 | - | TRBJ1-1
CASSPKSDEQFF | TRBV12-3/TRBV12-4 | - | TRBJ2-1
CASSFSSGTGELFF | TRBV7-2 | - | TRBJ2-2
CASSFGGNGQPQHF | TRBV28 | - | TRBJ1-5
CASSLSIGVEQFF | TRBV12-3/TRBV12-4 | - | TRBJ2-1
CAISESGRAGNQPQHF | TRBV10-3 | - | TRBJ1-5
CASSAGGGNGELFF | TRBV9 | - | TRBJ2-2
CAWWGGRRTEAFF | TRBV30 | - | TRBJ1-1
CASSVRTSGGELFF | TRBV9 | TRBD2 | TRBJ2-2
CAWSRGTTEAFF | TRBV30 | - | TRBJ1-1
CASNPRGPTSGANVLTF | TRBV19 | - | TRBJ2-6
CASSSLIGGQGRYGYTF | TRBV7-9 | TRBD1 | TRBJ1-2
CASSQELAGTNYGYTF | TRBV4-2 | - | TRBJ1-2
CASRRTSTGGRQETQYF | TRBV11-2 | TRBD1 | TRBJ2-5
CASSSQRADTQYF | TRBV7-2 | - | TRBJ2-3
CASSLGPREKLFF | TRBV5-1 | - | TRBJ1-4
CASTTSTEAFF | TRBV7-2 | - | TRBJ1-1
CASSYGQGYSYEQYF | TRBV5-6 | - | TRBJ2-7
CAGGAYNEQFF | TRBV6-5 | TRBD2 | TRBJ2-1
CASSETGARGYTF | TRBV19 | TRBD1 | TRBJ1-2
CAWTLDRGFSPLHF | TRBV30 | TRBD1 | TRBJ1-6
CASSPLGQGINSPLHF | TRBV11-2 | TRBD1 | TRBJ1-6
CASSLESGAYEQYF | TRBV5-1 | - | TRBJ2-7
CATAREPDSNQPQHF | TRBV15 | - | TRBJ1-5
CATSGQGAYEQYF | TRBV24-1 | - | TRBJ2-7
CASSQEGTEQFF | TRBV4-2 | - | TRBJ2-1
CASSLGGGYTF | TRBV5-1 | - | TRBJ1-2
CASSPFSGNTIYF | TRBV6-5 | - | TRBJ1-3
CASATGNYGYTF | TRBV6-5 | - | TRBJ1-2
CASKRPGQGDTEAFF | TRBV6-6 | TRBD1 | TRBJ1-1
CASSRGTEAFF | TRBV12-3/TRBV12-4 | - | TRBJ1-1
CASSVVAGQGSFTF | TRBV9 | TRBD1 | TRBJ1-2
CASSPFTGDTGELFF | TRBV18 | - | TRBJ2-2
CASSLWRRSYEQYF | TRBV5-6 | - | TRBJ2-7
CASSSGPIMNTEAFF | TRBV5-1 | - | TRBJ1-1
CASSQLKGEQYF | TRBV3-1/TRBV3-2 | - | TRBJ2-7